This TCR beta chain originates from a study of T cells in localized non-small cell lung cancer. Study-wide points: Greater T cell density in blood accompanied longer overall survival.

This clone was recorded only once. Its antigen remains unknown. Libraries were prepared by immunoSEQ multiplex PCR; TCRdb keeps only in-frame clonotypes and omits some of them. The table includes 45,000 or so clones, around nine tenths detected once. The V gene's germline CDR1 is DFQATT and CDR2 SNEGSKA (reference sequence). The CDR3 has 10 amino acids. V lost 2 bases and J lost 8, with 6 bases in between. The V call is TRBV20-1, the J call TRBJ1-2; possible D gene TRBD1, 5 bases. The sequence was obtained from a woman aged 40-70 years with stage II lung adenocarcinoma. Sequenced material: PBMCs, taken before any cancer treatment. CDR3 in DNA: TGCAGTGCTAGATGGGGGGGCTACACCTTC. It codes for CSARWGGYTF.